The 28 T cell receptor beta chains below were found in one sample sequenced in a study of shared clonotypes between healthy human individuals (TCRdb year 2020). CD8 naive samples were obtained by positive selection for CCR7 among CD45RO-negative cells, yielding a CD45RA+CCR7+ population from which TemRA cells were excluded. Libraries came from the immunoSEQ multiplex PCR assay. TCRdb took this table from immuneACCESS and kept in-frame rearrangements with V and J called. Such tables lack part of the clones; where checked against another copy, unresolved V genes explain under half of the gap, and the rest is unexplained. The sample has approximately 2,000,000 clones on record, 90% to 95% of them singletons. The ten most abundant clones make up more than 1.5% of the sample. Material for sequencing was naive CD8+ T cells from PBMCs. In light of the paper, this sample's cell subset or site label describes: CD45RA+CCR7+. Every receptor here comes from a young man in good health. Some clones in this sample may be carry-over from other donors' samples.

This rearrangement joins TRBV7-9 to TRBJ2-3; D unclear. The CDR3 is 15 residues long. The ends were cut back, 5 bases at V and 1 base at J, with 13 bases in the middle. In germline, CDR1 is SEHNR, CDR2 FQNEAQ (reference sequence). The DNA of the CDR3 is TGTGCCAGCAGCGCGTACCCGGCAGGCACAGATACGCAGTATTTT. Translating it yields CASSAYPAGTDTQYF. Full variable domain (outside the CDR3, taken from reference TRBV7-9 and TRBJ2-3): DTGVSQNPRHKITKRGQNVTFRCDPISEHNRLYWYRQTLGQGPEFLTYFQNEAQLEKSRLLSDRFSAERPKGSFSTLEIQRTEQGDSAMYLCASSAYPAGTDTQYFGPGTRLTVL.

The chain joins TRBV27 to TRBJ2-2; no clear D. V shed 6 bases and J shed 0 bases, with 2 bases lying between them. The germline V gene encodes CDR1 MNHEY and CDR2 SMNVEV (reference sequence). This CDR3 is 12 amino acids long. CDR3 nucleotide sequence: TGTGCCAGCAGATCGAACACCGGGGAGCTGTTTTTT. Its translation is CASRSNTGELFF.

The J gene is TRBJ2-7, the V gene TRBV28, with 8 positions matching TRBD2. Germline CDR1 reads MDHEN; CDR2 reads SYDVKM. The CDR3 length is 15 residues. The V and J ends lost 3 bases and 4 bases, in that order; junction bases with no gene match: 8. For the CDR3, the DNA is TGTGCCAGCAGTTTCCCGGGAGGGCCACAATACGAGCAGTACTTC. This encodes CASSFPGGPQYEQYF.

The chain links TRBV19 to TRBJ1-1; tentative D call: TRBD1 (6 bases). CDR1 and CDR2 (germline): LNHDA, SQIVND (reference sequence). CDR3 length: 13 residues. Trimming removed 8 bases from V and 5 bases from J, with 15 bases in between. The CDR3 DNA reads as TGTGCCAGTCAACAGGGTTCGGGGACTGAAGCTTTCTTT. Translating it yields CASQQGSGTEAFF.

This rearrangement joins TRBV11-2 to TRBJ2-2, with 7 nucleotides matching TRBD1. Trimming at V came to 1 base and at J to 4 bases, leaving 9 bases not matched to a gene. CDR1 is SGHAT and CDR2 is FQNNGV in the germline V gene. The CDR3 sequence is 17 residues long. The CDR3 is CASSLGDRERSTGELFF. The DNA for the CDR3 is TGTGCCAGCAGCTTAGGAGACAGGGAGCGGAGCACCGGGGAGCTGTTTTTT.

This chain links TRBV7-8 with TRBJ1-5; 9 bases align to TRBD1. V lost 4 bases to trimming and J lost 4 bases; unmatched junction nucleotides: 8. Germline V gene data show CDR1 as SGHVS and CDR2 as FQNEAQ. The CDR3 extends over 16 amino acids. Written as DNA, the CDR3 is TGTGCCAGCAGCTCCGGGACAGGGATTGGGAATCAGCCCCAGCATTTT. Translating it yields CASSSGTGIGNQPQHF.

V is TRBV11-2 and J is TRBJ1-5; the match to TRBD1 covers 7 bases. Trimming took 5 bases from V and 5 from J; bases not matched to a gene: 6. The CDR3 has 14 amino acids. CDR1 SGHAT and CDR2 FQNNGV come from the germline V gene. The CDR3: CASSPTTGDQPQHF. The DNA for the CDR3 is TGTGCCAGCAGCCCTACCACAGGGGATCAGCCCCAGCATTTT.

The chain is built from TRBV7-9 and TRBJ2-1, with 13 bases aligning to TRBD2. Germline V gives CDR1 SEHNR, CDR2 FQNEAQ (reference sequence). This CDR3 has 17 residues. With 5 bases clipped from V and 9 bases from J, the junction kept 13 bases outside the gene matches. In DNA, the CDR3 is TGTGCCAGCAGCCTGACTAGCGGGAGGACCTTGGGGGGTGAGCAGTTCTTC. It codes for CASSLTSGRTLGGEQFF.

V and J are TRBV27 and TRBJ1-4; maybe TRBD1 (5 bases). This CDR3 comprises 18 residues. CDR1 is MNHEY, CDR2 SMNVEV, per germline (reference sequence). V was shortened by 5 bases and J by 3 bases, with 22 bases between the two germline ends. CDR3: CASSPPPIFGGANEKLFF. CDR3 DNA: TGTGCCAGCAGTCCACCCCCCATCTTCGGGGGAGCTAATGAAAAACTGTTTTTT. Variable domain in full (rest from reference TRBV27 and TRBJ1-4): EAQVTQNPRYLITVTGKKLTVTCSQNMNHEYMSWYRQDPGLGLRQIYYSMNVEVTDKGDVPEGYKVSRKEKRNFPLILESPSPNQTSLYFCASSPPPIFGGANEKLFFGSGTQLSVL.

The V call is TRBV10-2, the J call TRBJ1-2, with D unresolved. The CDR3 is made up of 16 amino acids. V was cut by 7 bases and J by 5 bases, with 23 bases left in between. CDR1 is WSHSY, CDR2 SAAADI, per germline. The CDR3 region is CASTPAGSQLWYGYTF. CDR3 DNA sequence: TGCGCCAGCACCCCAGCGGGGTCACAACTGTGGTATGGCTACACCTTC.

This chain connects TRBV6-1 to TRBJ1-5; 8 nucleotides agree with TRBD1. The CDR3 covers 16 residues. Germline V lookup: CDR1 MNHNS, CDR2 SASEGT. The V gene end was trimmed by 4 bases and the J gene end by 3 bases; junction bases not matched to a gene: 8. CDR3 amino acids: CASSVAPDRVNQPQHF. CDR3 coding DNA: TGTGCCAGCAGTGTAGCCCCGGACAGGGTCAATCAGCCCCAGCATTTT.

The chain links TRBV29-1 to TRBJ1-2; D might be TRBD1 (5 bases). In germline, CDR1 is SQVTM, CDR2 ANQGSEA. The CDR3 contains 14 residues. Trimming removed 6 bases at V and 4 bases at J, with 18 bases between. CDR3 sequence reads: CSVAPGAGSYGYTF. DNA of the CDR3: TGCAGCGTCGCACCTGGCGCAGGGAGCTATGGCTACACCTTC.

The CDR3, as DNA: TGTGCCAGCAGTTTCAGGGGGGAAGTGGGTGGTCAAGAGACCCAGTACTTC. Its translation: CASSFRGEVGGQETQYF. The chain joins TRBV28 to TRBJ2-5; tentatively, D is TRBD1 (7 bases). CDR1 and CDR2 from the germline V gene are MDHEN and SYDVKM. CDR3 length equals 17 residues. Trimming stripped 3 bases from V and 2 bases from J, with 19 bases between.

DNA for the CDR3: TGCGCCAGCAGTGGACCTGGTTCCAGGGGAGCGGTCCACTCTAACTCCACAGATACGCAGTATTTT. This sequence encodes CASSGPGSRGAVHSNSTDTQYF. J is TRBJ2-3 and V is TRBV10-1, with D possibly matching TRBD1 (6 bases). The V gene's germline CDR1 is WNHNN and CDR2 SYGVQD (reference sequence). Between the trimmed V and J ends, which lost 4 bases and 2 bases, there was a span of 34 bases. This CDR3 has 22 residues.

This sequence joins TRBV7-8 and TRBJ2-3, with D hard to call. Looked up from germline, CDR1 is SGHVS and CDR2 is FQNEAQ. Trimming removed 2 bases from V and 0 bases from J, with 6 bases in between. The CDR3 is 14 amino acids. This CDR3 is CASSLTGSTDTQYF. The CDR3 nucleotides are TGTGCCAGCAGCTTAACCGGCAGCACAGATACGCAGTATTTT.

J is TRBJ2-1 and V is TRBV27; no reliable D call. V was clipped by 3 bases and J by 8 bases, with 8 bases between them. The germline V gene has CDR1 MNHEY and CDR2 SMNVEV (reference sequence). This CDR3 is built from 12 residues. CDR3 region: CASSFISDEQFF. In DNA form, the CDR3 reads TGTGCCAGCAGTTTTATTTCGGATGAGCAGTTCTTC.

This sequence joins TRBV7-3 and TRBJ2-1, with a possible D match to TRBD1 (5 bases). V lost 5 bases and J lost 8, with 25 bases in between. Per germline, CDR1 SGHTA and CDR2 FQGTGA. The CDR3 contains 17 residues. The CDR3 reads CASSPQYRNSPVHEQFF. In nucleotides, the CDR3 is TGTGCCAGCAGCCCCCAATACAGGAACTCCCCGGTCCATGAGCAGTTCTTC. The full variable domain, in which reference TRBV7-3 and TRBJ2-1 provide the parts outside the CDR3, is GAGVSQTPSNKVTEKGKYVELRCDPISGHTALYWYRQSLGQGPEFLIYFQGTGAADDSGLPNDRFFAVRPEGSVSTLKIQRTERGDSAVYLCASSPQYRNSPVHEQFFGPGTRLTVL.

The rearrangement joins TRBV5-4 to TRBJ1-1; maybe TRBD1 (5 bases). The CDR3 loop spans 16 amino acids. Trimming pared 0 bases from V and 0 bases from J, leaving 12 bases between. Looked up from germline, CDR1 is SGHNT and CDR2 is YYREEE (reference sequence). CDR3 in amino acids: CASSLGGAGMNTEAFF. The CDR3 bases are TGTGCCAGCAGCTTGGGTGGGGCAGGGATGAACACTGAAGCTTTCTTT. The complete variable domain, with remaining parts taken from reference TRBV5-4 and TRBJ1-1, reads ETGVTQSPTHLIKTRGQQVTLRCSSQSGHNTVSWYQQALGQGPQFIFQYYREEENGRGNFPPRFSGLQFPNYSSELNVNALELDDSALYLCASSLGGAGMNTEAFFGQGTRLTVV.

The gene calls are TRBV19 and TRBJ2-1; no firm D call. The CDR3 loop spans 15 amino acids. V was trimmed by 2 bases and J by 6 bases, leaving 14 bases between them. Germline-derived CDR1 and CDR2 are LNHDA and SQIVND (reference sequence). In nucleotides, the CDR3 is TGTGCCAGTAGTATAAAGCCAATCTCAATCAATGAGCAGTTCTTC. Encoded protein: CASSIKPISINEQFF. The variable domain in full, with the rest retrieved from reference TRBV19 and TRBJ2-1, is DGGITQSPKYLFRKEGQNVTLSCEQNLNHDAMYWYRQDPGQGLRLIYYSQIVNDFQKGDIAEGYSVSREKKESFPLTVTSAQKNPTAFYLCASSIKPISINEQFFGPGTRLTVL.

The genes are TRBV7-9 and TRBJ2-7; possible D gene TRBD2, 6 bases. The CDR3 loop spans 18 amino acids. Germline lookup yields CDR1 SEHNR and CDR2 FQNEAQ (reference sequence). Trimming pared 2 bases from V and 3 bases from J, leaving 23 bases between. This chain's CDR3 is CASSLTQGPAGLVYEQYF. DNA of the CDR3: TGTGCCAGCAGCTTAACCCAGGGACCGGCGGGATTGGTCTACGAGCAGTACTTC.

The chain links TRBV28 to TRBJ2-5; 9 nucleotides agree with TRBD1. The ends lost 3 bases at V and 5 bases at J; junction bases unmatched: 7. The germline gives CDR1 MDHEN, CDR2 SYDVKM. There are 15 residues in the CDR3. CDR3 sequence: CASSFLQGAGETQYF. The CDR3 bases are TGTGCCAGCAGTTTCCTACAGGGGGCAGGGGAGACCCAGTACTTC.

The chain joins TRBV5-4 to TRBJ1-2; D call uncertain. Germline V gives CDR1 SGHNT, CDR2 YYREEE (reference sequence). The V end was cut by 9 bases, the J end by 7 bases, with 13 bases between. This CDR3 is 11 amino acids long. The CDR3 protein is CATLEGGGYTF. The CDR3 DNA is TGTGCCACCCTAGAGGGAGGTGGCTACACCTTC.

As to this clone: Other DNA variants within this sample encode the same CDR3. The J gene is TRBJ2-7, the V gene TRBV27; the D is unclear. Germline V lookup: CDR1 MNHEY, CDR2 SMNVEV (reference sequence). The CDR3 sequence is 13 residues long. V lost 2 bases, J lost 4 bases, and 9 bases lay in between. The CDR3 is CASSLSSPYEQYF. CDR3 DNA: TGTGCCAGCAGTTTAAGTAGCCCTTACGAGCAGTACTTC.

The sample holds one count of this clone. Within the sample, other DNA sequences also encode this same CDR3. This chain connects TRBV6-6 to TRBJ2-7, with 9 positions matching TRBD1. Germline V lookup: CDR1 MNHNY, CDR2 SVGAGI (reference sequence). This CDR3 is 15 amino acids long. Trimming cost V 0 bases and J 1 base; bases outside gene matches: 1. The CDR3 sequence: CASSYSGTGSYEQYF. CDR3 nucleotides: TGTGCCAGCAGTTACTCGGGGACAGGGTCCTACGAGCAGTACTTC.

This clone came up a few times. This chain links TRBV7-9 with TRBJ1-5; possibly TRBD1 for D (5 bases). This CDR3 has 15 amino acids. Per germline, CDR1 SEHNR and CDR2 FQNEAQ (reference sequence). V lost 0 bases and J lost 7, with 13 bases in between. The CDR3 loop is CASSLASGAGQPQHF. The CDR3 nucleotides are TGTGCCAGCAGCTTAGCGTCCGGGGCTGGCCAGCCCCAGCATTTT.

A word on this clone: Distinct nucleotide sequences in the sample also encode this CDR3. The rearrangement uses TRBV9 and TRBJ2-1; D perhaps matches TRBD1 (5 bases). V lost 3 bases, J lost 7 bases, and 8 bases lay in between. CDR1 SGDLS and CDR2 YYNGEE come from the germline V gene. This CDR3 has 12 amino acids. Here the CDR3 DNA reads TGTGCCAGCAGCGCGACAGATAATGAGCAGTTCTTC. Protein: CASSATDNEQFF.

The rearrangement links TRBV13 to TRBJ2-3; TRBD2 matches 7 bases. Germline-derived CDR1 and CDR2 are PRHDT and FYEKMQ (reference sequence). The CDR3 length is 15 residues. V was clipped by 3 bases and J by 4 bases; unmatched bases: 7. CDR3 nucleotides: TGTGCCAGCAGCTTTGCAGCGGGATCGCCAGATACGCAGTATTTT. Translation gives CASSFAAGSPDTQYF.

The chain recombines TRBV27 with TRBJ1-1; 8 nucleotides align to TRBD1. After removal of 0 bases from V and 9 bases from J, the junction contained 6 bases not matched to a gene. Germline V CDR1 and CDR2: MNHEY, SMNVEV (reference sequence). This CDR3 has 14 amino acids. The CDR3 DNA reads TGTGCCAGCAGTTTATCGATCCGACAGGGGAAAGCTTTCTTT. This encodes CASSLSIRQGKAFF.